This is a list of T cell receptor beta chains from one sample in a study of STAT5B mutations in CD4+ large granular lymphocyte leukemia. TCRdb's table, derived via immunoSEQ multiplex PCR, lists solely in-frame clones and lacks some. The table has 31,000 or so clones, around 74% seen once. Specimen: CD4+ T cells from blood buffy coats. These receptors came from a human donor in good health. The CDR3 runs from the conserved cysteine through the conserved F or W. Fields, in order: D gene, clone size, V gene, J gene, CDR3 protein, CDR3 DNA. The D gene is left open where the match is weak. Clone size appears in some rows only: once, few, many, or a class for an expanded clone.

d_gene: -
abundance: -
v_gene: TRBV15
j_gene: TRBJ2-1
CDR3aa: CATSRDLRYNEQFF
CDR3nt: TGTGCCACCAGCAGAGATCTACGCTACAATGAGCAGTTCTTC

d_gene: -
abundance: few
v_gene: TRBV9
j_gene: TRBJ1-1
CDR3aa: CASSVETNTQAFF
CDR3nt: TGTGCCAGCAGCGTAGAAACTAACACACAAGCTTTCTTT

d_gene: -
abundance: -
v_gene: TRBV7-8
j_gene: TRBJ1-2
CDR3aa: CASSLRETNYGYTF
CDR3nt: TGTGCCAGCAGCTTGAGAGAAACTAACTATGGCTACACCTTC

d_gene: -
abundance: -
v_gene: TRBV19
j_gene: TRBJ1-1
CDR3aa: CASSTPGLNTEAFF
CDR3nt: TGTGCCAGTAGTACCCCAGGGCTGAACACTGAAGCTTTCTTT

d_gene: -
abundance: few
v_gene: TRBV7-9
j_gene: TRBJ2-2
CDR3aa: CASSLVQGNTGELFF
CDR3nt: TGTGCCAGCAGCTTAGTTCAGGGAAACACCGGGGAGCTGTTTTTT

d_gene: -
abundance: -
v_gene: TRBV18
j_gene: TRBJ2-2
CDR3aa: CASSPNRDTGELFF
CDR3nt: TGTGCCAGCTCACCAAACAGGGACACCGGGGAGCTGTTTTTT

d_gene: -
abundance: -
v_gene: TRBV4-3
j_gene: TRBJ2-1
CDR3aa: CASSQVKTGEQFF
CDR3nt: TGCGCCAGCAGCCAAGTCAAAACAGGCGAGCAGTTCTTC

d_gene: -
abundance: -
v_gene: TRBV11-3
j_gene: TRBJ1-2
CDR3aa: CASSGQPSWDGYTF
CDR3nt: TGTGCCAGCAGCGGACAGCCCTCCTGGGATGGCTACACCTTC

d_gene: -
abundance: -
v_gene: TRBV7-2
j_gene: TRBJ1-1
CDR3aa: CASSNQGDTEAFF
CDR3nt: TGTGCCAGCTCCAATCAGGGAGATACTGAAGCTTTCTTT

d_gene: -
abundance: -
v_gene: TRBV20-1
j_gene: TRBJ2-3
CDR3aa: CSASPRNTQYF
CDR3nt: TGCAGTGCCAGCCCTCGGAATACGCAGTATTTT

d_gene: -
abundance: -
v_gene: TRBV7-2
j_gene: TRBJ2-7
CDR3aa: CASSLPSSYEQYF
CDR3nt: TGTGCCAGCAGCTTACCTAGTAGCTACGAGCAGTACTTC

d_gene: -
abundance: -
v_gene: TRBV6-5
j_gene: TRBJ1-3
CDR3aa: CASSYSIGNTIYF
CDR3nt: TGTGCCAGCAGTTACTCGATCGGAAACACCATATATTTT

d_gene: -
abundance: -
v_gene: TRBV6-6
j_gene: TRBJ1-5
CDR3aa: CASAFRGGGNQPQHF
CDR3nt: TGTGCCAGCGCTTTCCGCGGGGGGGGGAATCAGCCCCAGCATTTT

d_gene: -
abundance: few
v_gene: TRBV14
j_gene: TRBJ2-7
CDR3aa: CASSPGGVQYF
CDR3nt: TGTGCCAGCAGCCCGGGGGGCGTGCAGTACTTC

d_gene: -
abundance: -
v_gene: TRBV5-5
j_gene: TRBJ1-2
CDR3aa: CASSLGAGDPYGYTF
CDR3nt: TGTGCCAGCAGCTTGGGGGCAGGGGATCCCTATGGCTACACCTTC

d_gene: -
abundance: few
v_gene: TRBV7-2
j_gene: TRBJ2-1
CDR3aa: CASSLRGNGGEQFF
CDR3nt: TGTGCCAGCAGCTTAAGGGGGAACGGGGGTGAGCAGTTCTTC

d_gene: -
abundance: few
v_gene: TRBV6-5
j_gene: TRBJ1-1
CDR3aa: CASSRLATEAFF
CDR3nt: TGTGCCAGCAGTCGCCTTGCCACTGAAGCTTTCTTT

d_gene: -
abundance: -
v_gene: TRBV6-1
j_gene: TRBJ1-5
CDR3aa: CASSPYSNQPQHF
CDR3nt: TGTGCCAGCAGCCCTTATAGCAATCAGCCCCAGCATTTT

d_gene: -
abundance: -
v_gene: TRBV29-1
j_gene: TRBJ2-3
CDR3aa: CSVEGQATDTQYF
CDR3nt: TGCAGCGTTGAAGGACAGGCCACAGATACGCAGTATTTT

d_gene: TRBD1
abundance: -
v_gene: TRBV9
j_gene: TRBJ2-1
CDR3aa: CASSDFRTGGNEQFF
CDR3nt: TGTGCCAGCAGCGACTTTCGGACAGGGGGCAATGAGCAGTTCTTC

d_gene: -
abundance: -
v_gene: TRBV10-3
j_gene: TRBJ1-2
CDR3aa: CAISESILDYGYTF
CDR3nt: TGTGCCATCAGTGAGTCGATTTTAGACTATGGCTACACCTTC

d_gene: -
abundance: -
v_gene: TRBV2
j_gene: TRBJ1-2
CDR3aa: CASSGRGGPGGYTF
CDR3nt: TGTGCCAGCAGTGGCCGGGGGGGACCAGGTGGCTACACCTTC

d_gene: TRBD1
abundance: -
v_gene: TRBV10-2
j_gene: TRBJ2-5
CDR3aa: CASSDKVDRGQETQYF
CDR3nt: TGCGCCAGCAGTGATAAGGTGGACAGGGGGCAAGAGACCCAGTACTTC

d_gene: TRBD1
abundance: -
v_gene: TRBV19
j_gene: TRBJ2-7
CDR3aa: CASSMGQFATYEQYF
CDR3nt: TGTGCCAGTAGTATGGGACAGTTCGCAACCTACGAGCAGTACTTC

d_gene: -
abundance: few
v_gene: TRBV30
j_gene: TRBJ2-5
CDR3aa: CAWSHGVGNQETQYF
CDR3nt: TGTGCCTGGAGTCATGGGGTAGGAAACCAAGAGACCCAGTACTTC

d_gene: -
abundance: -
v_gene: TRBV30
j_gene: TRBJ2-2
CDR3aa: CAWGDLVGTGELFF
CDR3nt: TGTGCCTGGGGGGACTTAGTAGGCACCGGGGAGCTGTTTTTT

d_gene: -
abundance: -
v_gene: TRBV5-1
j_gene: TRBJ1-3
CDR3aa: CASSFGTSGNTIYF
CDR3nt: TGCGCCAGCAGCTTCGGGACATCTGGAAACACCATATATTTT

d_gene: -
abundance: -
v_gene: TRBV19
j_gene: TRBJ2-5
CDR3aa: CASSMGGAEETQYF
CDR3nt: TGTGCCAGTAGTATGGGGGGGGCGGAGGAGACCCAGTACTTC

d_gene: -
abundance: -
v_gene: TRBV7-2
j_gene: TRBJ2-7
CDR3aa: CASRATGTYEQYF
CDR3nt: TGTGCCAGCAGGGCGACGGGGACCTACGAGCAGTACTTC

d_gene: -
abundance: -
v_gene: TRBV28
j_gene: TRBJ1-2
CDR3aa: CATGLNYGYTF
CDR3nt: TGTGCCACAGGACTGAACTATGGCTACACCTTC

d_gene: -
abundance: -
v_gene: TRBV20-1
j_gene: TRBJ1-2
CDR3aa: CSAYERYGYTF
CDR3nt: TGCAGTGCTTACGAACGCTATGGCTACACCTTC

d_gene: -
abundance: -
v_gene: TRBV4-1
j_gene: TRBJ1-5
CDR3aa: CASSQETGQSNQPQHF
CDR3nt: TGCGCCAGCAGCCAAGAAACAGGGCAGAGCAATCAGCCCCAGCATTTT

d_gene: TRBD1
abundance: few
v_gene: TRBV7-3
j_gene: TRBJ2-2
CDR3aa: CASSMGQDTGELFF
CDR3nt: TGTGCCAGCAGCATGGGACAGGACACCGGGGAGCTGTTTTTT

d_gene: TRBD1
abundance: -
v_gene: TRBV6-1
j_gene: TRBJ1-2
CDR3aa: CASSPTGAYGYTF
CDR3nt: TGTGCCAGCAGCCCGACAGGGGCCTATGGCTACACCTTC

d_gene: -
abundance: few
v_gene: TRBV5-1
j_gene: TRBJ1-6
CDR3aa: CASSLAPVGTYNSPLHF
CDR3nt: TGCGCCAGCAGCTTGGCCCCGGTAGGGACCTATAATTCACCCCTCCACTTT

d_gene: TRBD2
abundance: few
v_gene: TRBV5-5
j_gene: TRBJ2-7
CDR3aa: CASSPSSGRDEQYF
CDR3nt: TGTGCCAGCAGCCCATCATCCGGGAGGGACGAGCAGTACTTC

d_gene: -
abundance: -
v_gene: TRBV19
j_gene: TRBJ1-1
CDR3aa: CASSRWTLNTEAFF
CDR3nt: TGTGCCAGTAGTAGGTGGACGTTGAACACTGAAGCTTTCTTT

d_gene: -
abundance: -
v_gene: TRBV5-4
j_gene: TRBJ1-2
CDR3aa: CASSLETNYGYTF
CDR3nt: TGTGCCAGCAGCTTGGAGACTAACTATGGCTACACCTTC

d_gene: -
abundance: -
v_gene: TRBV29-1
j_gene: TRBJ1-2
CDR3aa: CSVAARPGQGKGYGYTF
CDR3nt: TGCAGCGTCGCAGCTCGACCAGGGCAGGGGAAGGGCTATGGCTACACCTTC

d_gene: -
abundance: -
v_gene: TRBV11-1
j_gene: TRBJ1-1
CDR3aa: CASSPRTYTEAFF
CDR3nt: TGTGCCAGCAGCCCAAGGACCTACACTGAAGCTTTCTTT

d_gene: -
abundance: few
v_gene: TRBV29-1
j_gene: TRBJ2-7
CDR3aa: CSVWTDYYEQYF
CDR3nt: TGCAGCGTTTGGACGGATTACTACGAGCAGTACTTC

d_gene: -
abundance: -
v_gene: TRBV5-1
j_gene: TRBJ2-2
CDR3aa: CASRQQGNTGELFF
CDR3nt: TGCGCCAGCAGGCAACAGGGGAACACCGGGGAGCTGTTTTTT

d_gene: -
abundance: -
v_gene: TRBV18
j_gene: TRBJ1-5
CDR3aa: CASSPSAGDQPQHF
CDR3nt: TGTGCCAGCTCACCGTCGGCAGGGGATCAGCCCCAGCATTTT

d_gene: TRBD2
abundance: -
v_gene: TRBV4-2
j_gene: TRBJ2-7
CDR3aa: CASRLALLSYEQYF
CDR3nt: TGTGCCAGCAGACTAGCGTTGTTATCCTACGAGCAGTACTTC

d_gene: TRBD2
abundance: -
v_gene: TRBV14
j_gene: TRBJ2-3
CDR3aa: CASSQDSHSGVDTQYF
CDR3nt: TGTGCCAGCAGCCAAGATTCCCATAGCGGGGTAGATACGCAGTATTTT

d_gene: -
abundance: -
v_gene: TRBV10-3
j_gene: TRBJ1-4
CDR3aa: CAISKTEDTTNEKLFF
CDR3nt: TGTGCCATCAGTAAGACAGAGGACACAACTAATGAAAAACTGTTTTTT

d_gene: -
abundance: -
v_gene: TRBV11-3
j_gene: TRBJ2-7
CDR3aa: CASSSEGETYEQYF
CDR3nt: TGTGCCAGCAGCTCCGAAGGGGAGACCTACGAGCAGTACTTC

d_gene: -
abundance: few
v_gene: TRBV9
j_gene: TRBJ2-1
CDR3aa: CASARGRGEQFF
CDR3nt: TGTGCCAGCGCCAGGGGGAGGGGCGAGCAGTTCTTC

d_gene: -
abundance: few
v_gene: TRBV5-1
j_gene: TRBJ1-5
CDR3aa: CASSPGSNQPQHF
CDR3nt: TGCGCCAGCAGCCCGGGGAGCAATCAGCCCCAGCATTTT

d_gene: -
abundance: few
v_gene: TRBV5-6
j_gene: TRBJ1-5
CDR3aa: CASSSLSGGNNQPQHF
CDR3nt: TGTGCCAGCAGCTCACTATCTGGAGGGAACAATCAGCCCCAGCATTTT

d_gene: TRBD2
abundance: -
v_gene: TRBV5-1
j_gene: TRBJ2-3
CDR3aa: CASSAKLSGSGADTQYF
CDR3nt: TGCGCCAGCAGCGCTAAACTCAGCGGGAGCGGGGCAGATACGCAGTATTTT

d_gene: -
abundance: -
v_gene: TRBV2
j_gene: TRBJ2-7
CDR3aa: CASSVGGTSYEQYF
CDR3nt: TGTGCCAGCAGTGTGGGGGGTACCTCCTACGAGCAGTACTTC

d_gene: -
abundance: -
v_gene: TRBV5-6
j_gene: TRBJ2-7
CDR3aa: CASFYRDTLMLPYEQYF
CDR3nt: TGTGCCAGCTTCTACCGGGACACCTTAATGCTCCCCTACGAGCAGTACTTC

d_gene: TRBD1
abundance: -
v_gene: TRBV7-7
j_gene: TRBJ2-5
CDR3aa: CASSSGTGRQETQYF
CDR3nt: TGTGCCAGCAGCTCAGGGACAGGGAGGCAAGAGACCCAGTACTTC

d_gene: TRBD1
abundance: -
v_gene: TRBV9
j_gene: TRBJ2-5
CDR3aa: CASSKTGFGTGEEETQYF
CDR3nt: TGTGCCAGCAGCAAGACAGGGTTTGGGACAGGGGAAGAGGAGACCCAGTACTTC

d_gene: TRBD2
abundance: few
v_gene: TRBV7-9
j_gene: TRBJ2-7
CDR3aa: CASSNTTASGGNYEQYF
CDR3nt: TGTGCCAGCAGCAACACGACTGCTAGCGGAGGGAACTACGAGCAGTACTTC